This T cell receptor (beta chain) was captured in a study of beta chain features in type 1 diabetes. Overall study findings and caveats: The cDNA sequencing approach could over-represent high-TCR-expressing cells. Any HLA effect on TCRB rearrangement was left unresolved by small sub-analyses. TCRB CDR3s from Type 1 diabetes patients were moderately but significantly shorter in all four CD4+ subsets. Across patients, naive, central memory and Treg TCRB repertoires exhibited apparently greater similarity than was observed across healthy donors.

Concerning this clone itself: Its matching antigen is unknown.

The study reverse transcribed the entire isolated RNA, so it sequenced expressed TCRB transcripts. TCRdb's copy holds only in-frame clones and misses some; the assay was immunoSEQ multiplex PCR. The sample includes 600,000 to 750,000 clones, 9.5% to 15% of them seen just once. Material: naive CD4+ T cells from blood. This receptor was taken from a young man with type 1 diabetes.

Here the CDR3 reads CASSGGMGEQYF. The DNA for the CDR3 is TGTGCCAGCAGTGGGGGGATGGGCGAGCAGTACTTC. The genes are TRBV25-1 and TRBJ2-7, with D possibly called TRBD1 or TRBD2 (5 bases each). This CDR3 comprises 12 residues. V gave up 4 bases and J gave up 6 bases, with 10 bases separating them. From germline, CDR1 is MGHDK and CDR2 SYGVNS.